This T cell receptor beta chain was identified during a study of T cell responses to AZD1222 COVID-19 vaccine. At the level of the study: Pooled in the analysis were second doses at about 4 or about 12 weeks.

On this clone itself: Its target is unknown.

The CDR3 spans 15 residues. The germline gives CDR1 SGHRS, CDR2 YFSETQ. The germline V and J ends were trimmed by 6 bases and 8 bases, with 23 bases remaining between them. Broader study findings: After the peak T cell response, and only then, were repertoires sampled. Donors in the cohort were predominantly white British and more often female, and clonal diversity was possibly underestimated. Vaccination with two AZD1222 doses was followed by a rise in Spike-specific TCR breadth and depth.

Data came from immunoSEQ multiplex PCR; TCRdb stores just in-frame clones and leaves some out. This table holds around 200,000 clones, 85% to 90% found once. The rearrangement joins TRBV5-1 to TRBJ1-1, with TRBD1 as a possible D gene (6 bases). The origin of this receptor is an adult in good health. The sequencing used peripheral blood, collected on day 0 of AZD1222 vaccination. CDR3 in amino acids: CASMVDSPQTGEAFF. Here the CDR3 DNA reads TGCGCCAGCATGGTGGACAGTCCCCAAACGGGAGAAGCTTTCTTT.